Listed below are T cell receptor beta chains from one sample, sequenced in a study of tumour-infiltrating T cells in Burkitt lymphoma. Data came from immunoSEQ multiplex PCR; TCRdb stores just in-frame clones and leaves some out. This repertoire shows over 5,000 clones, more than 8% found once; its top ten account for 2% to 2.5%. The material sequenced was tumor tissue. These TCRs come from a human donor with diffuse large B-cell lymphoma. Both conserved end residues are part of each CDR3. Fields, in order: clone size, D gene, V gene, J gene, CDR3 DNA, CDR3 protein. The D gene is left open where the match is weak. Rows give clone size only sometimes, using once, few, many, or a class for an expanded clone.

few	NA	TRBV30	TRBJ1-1	TGTGCCTGTCATAAGCGGGGCAGCACTGAAGCTTTCTTT	CACHKRGSTEAFF
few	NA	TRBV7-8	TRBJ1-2	TGTGCCAGCAGCTTAGCAGGGGTTCGGGGCTACACCTTC	CASSLAGVRGYTF
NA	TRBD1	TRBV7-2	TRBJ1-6	TGTGCCAGCAGCCAGGGACAGGGGAACTCACCCCTCCACTTT	CASSQGQGNSPLHF
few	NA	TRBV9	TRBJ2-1	TGTGCCAGCAGCGTAGCTGGAGGCAGATACAATGAGCAGTTCTTC	CASSVAGGRYNEQFF
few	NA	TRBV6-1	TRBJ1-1	TGTGCCAGCAGTTCCCAAGGGAAGAACACTGAAGCTTTCTTT	CASSSQGKNTEAFF
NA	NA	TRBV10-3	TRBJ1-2	TGTGCCATCAGCCCCCACGGTAGGACCTATGGCTACACCTTC	CAISPHGRTYGYTF
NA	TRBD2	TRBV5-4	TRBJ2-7	TGTGCCAGCAGCTTGGCCGGGGGGGGGCGACTGACATGGCAGTACTTC	CASSLAGGGRLTWQYF
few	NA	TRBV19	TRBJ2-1	TGTGCCAGTAGTGCCTACTTGAATGAGCAGTTCTTC	CASSAYLNEQFF
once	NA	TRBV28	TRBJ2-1	TGTGCCAGCAGCCAGGGGGGGGATGAGCAGTTCTTC	CASSQGGDEQFF
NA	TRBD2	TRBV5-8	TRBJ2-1	TGTGCCAGCAGCTTCAGCGGGGGGATCTACAATGAGCAGTTCTTC	CASSFSGGIYNEQFF
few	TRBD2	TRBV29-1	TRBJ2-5	TGCAGCGTTGAACGGACTAGCGGGGGGGCATGGGAGACCCAGTACTTC	CSVERTSGGAWETQYF
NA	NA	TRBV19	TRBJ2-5	TGTGCCAGTAACGCTAACCGGGGGCCGGGGGAGACCCAGTACTTC	CASNANRGPGETQYF
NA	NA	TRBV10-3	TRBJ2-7	TGTGCCATCAGTGAGCAACAGAGCTCCTACGAGCAGTACTTC	CAISEQQSSYEQYF
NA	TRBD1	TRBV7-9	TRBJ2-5	TGTGCCAGCAGCGATACCGACAGGGGAGGAGAGACCCAGTACTTC	CASSDTDRGGETQYF
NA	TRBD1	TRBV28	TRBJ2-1	TGTGCCACCGACATAACGAGACAGGGAAATGAGCAGTTCTTC	CATDITRQGNEQFF
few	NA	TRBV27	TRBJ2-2	TGTGCCAGCAGTTTATTCACGCAAGCGAACACCGGGGAGCTGTTTTTT	CASSLFTQANTGELFF
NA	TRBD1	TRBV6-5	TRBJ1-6	TGTGCCAGCAGCCTGGACAGGGGATATTCACCCCTCCACTTT	CASSLDRGYSPLHF
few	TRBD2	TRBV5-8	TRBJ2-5	TGTGCCAGCAGCTTGCTGAACCTAGCGGGGGGGCCTACGGAGACCCAGTACTTC	CASSLLNLAGGPTETQYF
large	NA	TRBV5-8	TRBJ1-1	TGTGCCAGCAGCTTGCTCCAGGGAGCTAGAGCTTTCTTT	CASSLLQGARAFF
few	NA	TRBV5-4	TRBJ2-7	TGTGCCAGCAGCTTGGCACAGGGTTACGAGCAGTACTTC	CASSLAQGYEQYF
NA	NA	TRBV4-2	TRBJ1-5	TGTGCCAGCAGCCAAGATCTAATGGGTAGTCAGCCCCAGCATTTT	CASSQDLMGSQPQHF
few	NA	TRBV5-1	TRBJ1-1	TGCGCCAGCAGCTTTGGACCGCCGAACACTGAAGCTTTCTTT	CASSFGPPNTEAFF
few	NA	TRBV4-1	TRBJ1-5	TGCGCCAGCAGCCAATACCGGGGTCTAAATCAGCCCCAGCATTTT	CASSQYRGLNQPQHF
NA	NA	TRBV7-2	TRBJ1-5	TGTGCCAGCAGCTTAGTGGGGCAGGGGAATCAGCCCCAGCATTTT	CASSLVGQGNQPQHF
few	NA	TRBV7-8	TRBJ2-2	TGTGCCAGCTCGCGGGACAAGAACACCGGGGAGCTGTTTTTT	CASSRDKNTGELFF
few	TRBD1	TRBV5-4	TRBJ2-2	TGTGCCAGCAGCTTGGCGCAGGGGGCTGACGAGGAGCTGTTTTTT	CASSLAQGADEELFF
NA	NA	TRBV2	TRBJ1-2	TGTGCCAGCATTATACAATTGGGAAATGGCTACACCTTC	CASIIQLGNGYTF
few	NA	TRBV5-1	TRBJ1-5	TGCGCCAGCAGTTTTGGGAATCAGCCCCAGCATTTT	CASSFGNQPQHF
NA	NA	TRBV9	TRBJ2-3	TGTGCCAGCAGCGTAGGGCCTACCACAGATACGCAGTATTTT	CASSVGPTTDTQYF
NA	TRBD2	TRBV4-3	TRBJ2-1	TGCGCCAGCAGCCATGGGACTAGCGGGGCGAGTGAGCAGTTCTTC	CASSHGTSGASEQFF
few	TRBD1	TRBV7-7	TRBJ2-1	TGTGCCAGCAGCCGATGGGACAGGGAGGGCGATGAGCAGTTCTTC	CASSRWDREGDEQFF
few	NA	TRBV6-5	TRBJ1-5	TGTGCCAGCAGTTACTCGTATGGGTGGGTCCAGCATTTT	CASSYSYGWVQHF
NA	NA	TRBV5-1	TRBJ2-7	TGCGCCACCAGTATTGGGGGAGGCGAGCAGTACTTC	CATSIGGGEQYF
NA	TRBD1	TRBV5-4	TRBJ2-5	TGTGCCAGCAGGTGGACAGGGTACGGAAGGCAAGAGACCCAGTACTTC	CASRWTGYGRQETQYF
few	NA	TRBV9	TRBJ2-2	TGTGCCAGCAGCGTAGGGTCGGTTCCCGGGGAGCTGTTTTTT	CASSVGSVPGELFF
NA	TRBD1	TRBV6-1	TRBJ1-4	TGTGCCAGCAGTGAAGAGACAGGGAGCGCTAATGAAAAACTGTTTTTT	CASSEETGSANEKLFF
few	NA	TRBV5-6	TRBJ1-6	TGTGCCAGCAGCCCTGTCGGACACTCTAATTCACCCCTCCACTTT	CASSPVGHSNSPLHF
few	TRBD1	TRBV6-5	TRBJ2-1	TGTGCCAGCAGGCGCTTGGACAGGGGGTACAATGAGCAGTTCTTC	CASRRLDRGYNEQFF
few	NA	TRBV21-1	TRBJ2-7	TGTGCCAGCAGTCCGGGACTAGCGGAGCCCTACGAGCAGTACTTC	CASSPGLAEPYEQYF
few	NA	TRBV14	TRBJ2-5	TGTGCCAGCAGCCCTCAGGGTCGGAGTACCCAGTACTTC	CASSPQGRSTQYF
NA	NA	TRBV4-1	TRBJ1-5	TGCGCCAGCAGCCAAGATAGCGACCGCGGGAGGCCCCAGCATTTT	CASSQDSDRGRPQHF
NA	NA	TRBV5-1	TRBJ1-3	TGCGCCAGCAGCTTGGGGTTCCCTGGAAACACCATATATTTT	CASSLGFPGNTIYF
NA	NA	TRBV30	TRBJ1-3	TGTGCCTGGAGGAGGGGTCGATTGGGGGGAAACACCATATATTTT	CAWRRGRLGGNTIYF
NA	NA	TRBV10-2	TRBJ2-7	TGCGCCAGCAGACTCGGTAGCTCCTACGAGCAGTACTTC	CASRLGSSYEQYF
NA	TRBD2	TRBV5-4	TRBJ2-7	TGTGCCAGCAGAAAAGAAGCGGGGAGCTCCTACGAGCAGTACTTC	CASRKEAGSSYEQYF
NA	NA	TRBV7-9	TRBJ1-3	TGTGCCAGCAGCCGCCCGGGGGCTAGCTCTGGAAACACCATATATTTT	CASSRPGASSGNTIYF
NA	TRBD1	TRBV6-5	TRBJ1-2	TGTGCCAGCAGTAGCGGCGGGACAGTTATTTATGGCTACACCTTC	CASSSGGTVIYGYTF
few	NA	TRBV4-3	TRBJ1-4	TGCGCCAGCAGCCAAGATGAGGGGATGGTAACTAATGAAAAACTGTTTTTT	CASSQDEGMVTNEKLFF
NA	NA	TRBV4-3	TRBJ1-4	TGCGCCAGCAGCCCACGGATTGGGGAAAAACTGTTTTTT	CASSPRIGEKLFF
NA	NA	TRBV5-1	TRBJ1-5	TGCGCCAGCAGCTTGGAGTCCGGGGAAAATCAGCCCCAGCATTTT	CASSLESGENQPQHF
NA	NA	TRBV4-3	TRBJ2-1	TGCGCCAGCAGCCAAGAAGGGTTAGGGAAAGTGCAGTTCTTC	CASSQEGLGKVQFF
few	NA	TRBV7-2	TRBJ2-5	TGTGCCAGCAGCTTAGGCGGAGGAGAGACCCAGTACTTC	CASSLGGGETQYF
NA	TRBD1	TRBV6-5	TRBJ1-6	TGTGCCAGCAGACCGGACAGGGTAGGCTCACCCCTCCACTTT	CASRPDRVGSPLHF